What follows is one T cell receptor beta chain and its context. These data belong to a study of blood T cell repertoires in COVID-19. Germline V gene sequence: CDR1 LGHDT, CDR2 YNNKEL (reference sequence). V was pared by 3 bases and J by 9 bases, with 17 bases between. This CDR3 is 14 amino acids long. The assay was immunoSEQ multiplex PCR, and TCRdb's table has in-frame clones only and misses some. Of roughly 200,000 clones detected, more than 75% appear once; the ten largest clones hold almost 5%. The clonotype comes from an elderly woman with acute or convalescent COVID-19. The V call is TRBV3-1 (or the pseudogene TRBV3-2), the J call TRBJ2-5, with D possibly being TRBD2 (5 bases). Sequencing was carried out using peripheral blood. The CDR3 region is CASSQGSLWRPQYF. The CDR3 DNA reads TGTGCCAGCAGCCAGGGCTCTCTCTGGAGGCCCCAGTACTTC.